This passage covers 23 T cell receptor beta chains from one sample sequenced in a study of shared clonotypes between healthy human individuals. TCRdb's table, derived via immunoSEQ multiplex PCR, lists solely in-frame clones and lacks some. The table has more than 1.2 million clones, approximately 98.5% seen once. Sequenced sample: naive CD4+ T cells sorted from blood. Stated subset: CD45RA+ positively selected. These receptors all come from a man in his thirties or forties in good health.

The genes are TRBV5-5 and TRBJ2-7, with D uncertain. Trimming left V 6 bases short and J 3 bases short, with 16 bases between. The CDR3 is made up of 14 amino acids. Germline V CDR1 and CDR2: SGHKS, YYEKEE (reference sequence). The CDR3 DNA sequence: TGTGCCAGCATCCATCCATATGGGGACTACGAGCAGTACTTC. Translating gives CASIHPYGDYEQYF.

This clone was picked up one time. The CDR3 DNA follows: TGTGCCAGCATGGGACAGCCCGACACTGAAGCTTTCTTT. It specifies CASMGQPDTEAFF. The chain employs TRBV28 and TRBJ1-1; 7 bases line up with TRBD1. Trimming at V came to 7 bases and at J to 3 bases, leaving 5 bases not matched to a gene. The CDR3 is 13 amino acids. Germline V CDR1 and CDR2: MDHEN, SYDVKM.

This chain uses TRBV7-2 with TRBJ1-2; 9 nucleotides match TRBD1. V trimming: 5 bases; J trimming: 7 bases; junction bases outside the gene matches: 20. Germline V gene sequence: CDR1 SGHTA, CDR2 FQGNSA. This CDR3 has 18 residues. CDR3 region: CASSRMPGQGTFYGGYTF. In nucleotides, the CDR3 is TGTGCCAGCAGCCGCATGCCGGGACAGGGAACCTTTTATGGTGGCTACACCTTC.

The chain is built from TRBV4-1 and TRBJ1-4, with D uncertain. Trimming left V 0 bases short and J 2 bases short, with 19 bases between. CDR1 is MGHRA, CDR2 YSYEKL, per germline. The CDR3 is made up of 19 amino acids. In DNA form, the CDR3 reads TGCGCCAGCAGCCAAGATAGTTTTCCGGGGTCGTGGACTAATGAAAAACTGTTTTTT. Translating gives CASSQDSFPGSWTNEKLFF.

This clone was seen once. V and J are TRBV6-1 and TRBJ2-7; the match to TRBD1 covers 8 bases. CDR3 size: 16 residues. Germline CDR1 MNHNS, CDR2 SASEGT. V lost 2 bases to trimming and J lost 3 bases; unmatched junction nucleotides: 9. The CDR3 here is CASSEQPGGGGYEQYF. The CDR3 DNA follows: TGTGCCAGCAGTGAACAGCCAGGGGGCGGCGGCTACGAGCAGTACTTC.

The rearrangement joins TRBV28 to TRBJ2-2; TRBD1 is a possible D gene (5 bases). The CDR3 is 16 amino acids. CDR1 MDHEN and CDR2 SYDVKM come from the germline V gene. Trimming removed 5 bases at V and 1 base at J, with 14 bases between. CDR3 region: CASSPGWGLNTGELFF. The CDR3 DNA reads as TGTGCCAGCAGTCCAGGTTGGGGCCTGAACACCGGGGAGCTGTTTTTT.

CDR3 coding DNA: TGTGCCAGCAGCAGCCGGGACCACAATGAGCAGTTCTTC. Protein sequence: CASSSRDHNEQFF. The V call is TRBV5-4, the J call TRBJ2-1; D is possibly TRBD1 or TRBD2 (5 bases each). Germline V gene sequence: CDR1 SGHNT, CDR2 YYREEE (reference sequence). The CDR3 extends over 13 amino acids. The V and J ends lost 4 bases and 5 bases respectively, with 10 bases between them.

J is TRBJ1-2 and V is TRBV11-2; possible D gene TRBD1, 5 bases. The CDR3 is 14 amino acids. Germline assignment: CDR1 SGHAT and CDR2 FQNNGV. V lost 0 bases to trimming and J lost 2 bases, with 7 bases between them. This CDR3 is CASSLDQGNYGYTF. The CDR3 bases are TGTGCCAGCAGCTTAGACCAGGGCAACTATGGCTACACCTTC.

The V gene is TRBV28, the J gene TRBJ1-1; no firm D call. The germline V and J ends were trimmed by 6 bases and 5 bases, with 16 bases remaining between them. The germline gives CDR1 MDHEN, CDR2 SYDVKM. This CDR3 spans 14 amino acids. The CDR3, as DNA: TGTGCCAGCAGCCTCGTTCGTGTGGGGACTGAAGCTTTCTTT. It translates to CASSLVRVGTEAFF.

The V call is TRBV10-3, the J call TRBJ2-7, with D possibly being TRBD1 or TRBD2 (5 bases each). With 5 bases removed from V and 7 bases from J, the gap between germline ends came to 18 bases. Germline V gene sequence: CDR1 ENHRY, CDR2 SYGVKD. The length of the CDR3 is 14 residues. CDR3 sequence reads: CAISPGPPFEEQYF. The DNA for the CDR3 is TGTGCCATCAGTCCGGGACCCCCTTTCGAGGAGCAGTACTTC.

This clone is a singleton in its sample. J is TRBJ2-6 and V is TRBV11-2, with D possibly TRBD1 on 6 matching bases. This CDR3 has 18 amino acids. Trimming took off 2 bases at V and 2 bases at J, with 16 bases between the two ends. From germline, CDR1 is SGHAT and CDR2 FQNNGV. Here the CDR3 reads CASSLLQGYGAGANVLTF. In nucleotides, the CDR3 is TGTGCCAGCAGCTTACTACAGGGTTATGGGGCTGGGGCCAACGTCCTGACTTTC.

V and J are TRBV18 and TRBJ2-3, with D uncertain. V lost 3 bases and J lost 11, with 24 bases in between. The CDR3 totals 16 residues. CDR1 and CDR2 (germline): KGHSH, LQKENI. CDR3 in DNA: TGTGCCAGCTCACCTAAACCTAGTATTACTCACCTTCGGCAGTATTTT. Amino acids: CASSPKPSITHLRQYF.

Regarding this clone: The junction and the germline gene differ at one end; a read error may be behind it. The chain carries TRBV27 and TRBJ2-7; TRBD2 is a possible D gene (6 bases). This CDR3 is built from 16 residues. Germline V CDR1 and CDR2: MNHEY, SMNVEV (reference sequence). The CDR3 sequence is CASSSAGPLYSDEQYF. CDR3 bases: TGTGCCAGCAGTTCGGCGGGACCGCTATACTCCGACGAGCAGTACTTC.

V is TRBV7-2 and J is TRBJ2-3; 7 bases map to TRBD1. The germline CDR1 and CDR2 sequences are SGHTA and FQGNSA. Trimming removed 1 base from V and 1 base from J; junction bases left unmatched: 5. The CDR3 is made up of 16 amino acids. CDR3 nucleotides: TGTGCCAGCAGCTTAGATGGTAGGGGGCGCACAGATACGCAGTATTTT. Translation gives CASSLDGRGRTDTQYF.

The V and J genes are TRBV11-2 and TRBJ2-4; D is ambiguous. Germline values: CDR1 SGHAT, CDR2 FQNNGV. V lost 3 bases and J lost 8, with 14 bases in between. CDR3 length equals 14 residues. The CDR3 reads CASSFNRLSDIQYF. CDR3 DNA sequence: TGTGCCAGCAGCTTTAACCGACTGAGTGACATTCAGTACTTC. Looking up the rest from reference TRBV11-2 and TRBJ2-4 gives the full variable domain: EAGVAQSPRYKIIEKRQSVAFWCNPISGHATLYWYQQILGQGPKLLIQFQNNGVVDDSQLPKDRFSAERLKGVDSTLKIQPAKLEDSAVYLCASSFNRLSDIQYFGAGTRLSVL.

The CDR3 DNA is TGTGCCAGCATCGGCGACACTGAAGCTTTCTTT. Its translation is CASIGDTEAFF. The V and J genes are TRBV9 and TRBJ1-1; D unresolved. V shed 6 bases and J shed 3 bases, with 6 bases lying between them. Germline loops: CDR1 SGDLS, CDR2 YYNGEE. This CDR3 is 11 amino acids long.

The V call is TRBV19, the J call TRBJ2-7, with 10 bases identical to TRBD1. This CDR3 comprises 15 residues. Germline V lookup: CDR1 LNHDA, CDR2 SQIVND (reference sequence). With 10 bases clipped from V and 4 bases from J, the junction kept 13 bases outside the gene matches. CDR3 sequence reads: CATRGPGTGVYEQYF. Here the CDR3 DNA reads TGTGCCACCCGTGGGCCCGGGACAGGGGTGTACGAGCAGTACTTC.

The J gene is TRBJ2-6, the V gene TRBV6-1; D may be TRBD1 or TRBD2 (6 bases each). The CDR3 extends over 18 amino acids. CDR1 and CDR2 from the germline V gene are MNHNS and SASEGT. V was clipped by 1 base and J by 0 bases, with 13 bases between them. The CDR3: CASSEVGGLGSGANVLTF. DNA for the CDR3: TGTGCCAGCAGTGAAGTTGGGGGGCTGGGCTCTGGGGCCAACGTCCTGACTTTC.

The rearrangement links TRBV19 to TRBJ2-7; D gene uncertain. Trimming shortened V by 5 bases and J by 6 bases, and 11 bases separated the two germline ends. From germline, CDR1 is LNHDA and CDR2 SQIVND (reference sequence). The CDR3 runs 12 residues. CDR3 bases: TGTGCCAGTAGTCCGAACGTTTTCGAGCAGTACTTC. Amino acid sequence: CASSPNVFEQYF.

Comments on this clone: The sample has other DNA sequences that encode this CDR3 too. The chain employs TRBV7-9 and TRBJ2-3; weak D call: TRBD2 (5 bases). CDR1 and CDR2 from the germline V gene are SEHNR and FQNEAQ (reference sequence). The CDR3 loop spans 13 amino acids. V was cut by 3 bases and J by 3 bases, with 7 bases left in between. The CDR3 nucleotides read TGTGCCAGCAGCTTTACGGGGACAGATACGCAGTATTTT. Its protein is CASSFTGTDTQYF.

The chain links TRBV11-3 to TRBJ2-3, with D possibly TRBD2 on 6 matching bases. The CDR3 runs to 14 residues. Trimming removed 6 bases from V and 3 bases from J, with 13 bases in between. Germline V gene sequence: CDR1 SGHNT, CDR2 YENEEA. CDR3: CASRGGLLTDTQYF. DNA of the CDR3: TGTGCCAGCAGGGGAGGTCTACTGACAGATACGCAGTATTTT.

The chain uses TRBV29-1 and TRBJ2-2, with 8 bases that match TRBD2. The CDR3 has 13 residues. V gave up 6 bases and J gave up 6 bases; unmatched junction bases: 6. CDR1 and CDR2 from the germline V gene are SQVTM and ANQGSEA. The DNA of the CDR3 is TGCAGCGTCGGACTAGCATACCCCGGGGAGCTGTTTTTT. This gives the protein CSVGLAYPGELFF.

This chain links TRBV29-1 with TRBJ2-2; no definite D call. V lost 4 bases to trimming and J lost 5 bases, with 8 bases between them. CDR1 SQVTM and CDR2 ANQGSEA come from the germline V gene. The CDR3 consists of 12 residues. For the CDR3, the DNA is TGCAGCGTTGTTGAGGTAACCGGGGAGCTGTTTTTT. Protein product: CSVVEVTGELFF.